A selection of T cell receptor beta chains follows, all from one sample in a study of control samples from healthy donors and cancer patients. The repertoire was sequenced with immunoSEQ multiplex PCR; TCRdb's copy has only in-frame clones and lacks some. The repertoire has around 150,000 clones, around 90% of them found once; the top ten carry about 11%. The sample consisted of blood. The receptors were sampled from a man between 25 and 39 years old in good health. The CDR3 runs from the conserved cysteine through the conserved F or W. D genes are given only for firm matches. Clone size, where shown, is once, few, many, or a class for clones that have expanded.

clone size	V gene	J gene	D gene	CDR3 length	CDR3 DNA	CDR3 protein
.	TRBV18	TRBJ2-1	.	15	TGTGCCAGCTCACCAAGGGCTGGGTCTGGCTATGAGCAGTTCTTC	CASSPRAGSGYEQFF
.	TRBV3-1/TRBV3-2	TRBJ1-5	.	15	TGTGCCAGCAGCCAAGAGGTTAGCAGGGATCAGCCCCAGCATTTT	CASSQEVSRDQPQHF
few	TRBV20-1	TRBJ1-6	.	15	TGCAGTGCTAGTAACCAGGGCACGGTCAACACACCCCTCCACTTT	CSASNQGTVNTPLHF
once	TRBV5-1	TRBJ2-1	.	13	TGCGCCAGCAGCGGGGTGACCTACAATGAGCAGTTCTTC	CASSGVTYNEQFF
.	TRBV28	TRBJ1-4	TRBD1	15	TGTGCCAGCAGTCCGGGGGGGACAGGGAGTGAAAAACTGTTTTTT	CASSPGGTGSEKLFF
.	TRBV7-9	TRBJ1-2	.	13	TGTGCCAGCAGCTCCCCTCTCCTTGAGGGCTACACCTTC	CASSSPLLEGYTF
.	TRBV5-4	TRBJ2-7	.	12	TGTGCCAGCAGTCGGGACTCCTACGAGCAGTACTTC	CASSRDSYEQYF
.	TRBV11-1	TRBJ2-4	.	13	TGTGCCAGCAGAAACGTTGCCAAAAACATTCAGTACTTC	CASRNVAKNIQYF
.	TRBV3-1/TRBV3-2	TRBJ1-1	.	14	TGTGCCAGCAGCCGGGGGGAGCGTCACACTGAAGCTTTCTTT	CASSRGERHTEAFF
.	TRBV9	TRBJ2-5	.	16	TGTGCCAGCAGCCCTCATCCAGGACGACTCCAAGAGACCCAGTACTTC	CASSPHPGRLQETQYF
.	TRBV3-1/TRBV3-2	TRBJ2-1	.	16	TGTGCCAGCAGCCAGACCCATATAAGCTCCTACAATGAGCAGTTCTTC	CASSQTHISSYNEQFF
.	TRBV29-1	TRBJ1-5	.	13	TGCAGCGCCTGGGGCGGGTTAGGCCAGCCCCAGCATTTT	CSAWGGLGQPQHF
few	TRBV7-8	TRBJ2-2	TRBD2	14	TGTGCCAGCAGCCAAACTAGCGGGACAGGGGAGCTGTTTTTT	CASSQTSGTGELFF
.	TRBV27	TRBJ2-7	.	15	TGTGCCAGCAGTCCCCGCAAATGGCTCTCCTACGAGCAGTACTTC	CASSPRKWLSYEQYF
.	TRBV27	TRBJ2-2	.	15	TGTGCCAGCAGCCTACTGGTAAAGAACACCGGGGAGCTGTTTTTT	CASSLLVKNTGELFF
.	TRBV20-1	TRBJ1-1	.	11	TGCAGTGCTAAGGTGAACACTGAAGCTTTCTTT	CSAKVNTEAFF
.	TRBV7-2	TRBJ2-1	.	16	TGTGCCAGCAGCTTGGCCATAAGGCGGGATGGCGATGAGCAGTTCTTC	CASSLAIRRDGDEQFF
.	TRBV5-6	TRBJ1-3	.	14	TGTGCCAGCACCCGTGACGCGGGAGGAAACACCATATATTTT	CASTRDAGGNTIYF
.	TRBV12-5	TRBJ2-2	.	13	TGTGCTAGCCGGGACAAGAACACCGGGGAGCTGTTTTTT	CASRDKNTGELFF
.	TRBV9	TRBJ2-1	TRBD1	15	TGTGCCAGCAGCGTAGGACAGGGGTCCTCGGATGAGCAGTTCTTC	CASSVGQGSSDEQFF
.	TRBV4-1	TRBJ2-1	.	13	TGCGCCAGCAGCCAAGAGTCCTACAATGAGCAGTTCTTC	CASSQESYNEQFF
.	TRBV6-5	TRBJ1-5	.	16	TGTGCCAGCAGTTATTCCTCCGGGACTCCCGGGCGGCCCCAGCATTTT	CASSYSSGTPGRPQHF
.	TRBV19	TRBJ1-2	.	14	TGTGCCAGTAGTACGGGGCGGACTATCTATGGCTACACCTTC	CASSTGRTIYGYTF
.	TRBV15	TRBJ1-1	.	14	TGTGCCACCAGCAGAGATTTACCGGGAACTGAAGCTTTCTTT	CATSRDLPGTEAFF
.	TRBV10-3	TRBJ2-7	TRBD2	15	TGTGCCATCAGTGAACCGGCGGGAGGGCTGAACGAGCAGTACTTC	CAISEPAGGLNEQYF
once	TRBV10-3	TRBJ1-2	TRBD1	13	TGTGCCATCAGCAAACAGGGGGTTGATGGCTACACCTTC	CAISKQGVDGYTF
.	TRBV11-2	TRBJ1-1	.	15	TGTGCCAGCAGCCCCACTGACACACGCAACACTGAAGCTTTCTTT	CASSPTDTRNTEAFF
.	TRBV27	TRBJ1-4	TRBD1	14	TGTGCCAGCAGCCAAGACAGGGGACATGAAAAACTGTTTTTT	CASSQDRGHEKLFF
.	TRBV27	TRBJ1-1	.	13	TGTGCCAGCCAAAGATATCAGAACACTGAAGCTTTCTTT	CASQRYQNTEAFF
.	TRBV14	TRBJ2-7	TRBD1	13	TGTGCCAGCAGCCCCAGGGGGCTCTACGAGCAGTACTTC	CASSPRGLYEQYF
.	TRBV18	TRBJ1-5	.	16	TGTGCCAGCTCACCACGAGTGGACAGAACCAATCAGCCCCAGCATTTT	CASSPRVDRTNQPQHF
.	TRBV7-2	TRBJ1-2	TRBD1	15	TGTGCCAGCAGCTTGAGGGCCCGGGACAGGGGATCGTCCACCTTC	CASSLRARDRGSSTF
.	TRBV6-5	TRBJ2-3	.	15	TGTGCCAGCAGCCTTGGGGGGGGGCCAACAGATACGCAGTATTTT	CASSLGGGPTDTQYF
once	TRBV6-5	TRBJ1-3	TRBD1	15	TGTGCCAGCAGCAACAGGGGGAAGGCTGGAAACACCATATATTTT	CASSNRGKAGNTIYF
.	TRBV9	TRBJ2-2	.	11	TGTGCCAGCAGCGTATTCGGGGAGCTGTTTTTT	CASSVFGELFF
.	TRBV28	TRBJ1-1	.	13	TGTGCCACCGCCGGGGGGCCGAACACTGAAGCTTTCTTT	CATAGGPNTEAFF
.	TRBV27	TRBJ1-6	.	13	TGTGCCAGCAGACACAACCTGAATTCACCCCTCCACTTT	CASRHNLNSPLHF
.	TRBV5-1	TRBJ2-6	TRBD2	19	TGCGCCAGCAGCCCCACCTTCGCGGGGGGAACCGCTGGGGCCAACGTCCTGACTTTC	CASSPTFAGGTAGANVLTF
.	TRBV7-2	TRBJ1-6	.	15	TGTGCCAGCAGCTTCGTAGGGGGGCCCTCCCGGAGACTCCACTTT	CASSFVGGPSRRLHF
.	TRBV6-8	TRBJ1-6	.	19	TGTGCCAGGAAGAAAGGAAATAAACACGAGGTCGGTTGCAATTCACCCCTCCACTTT	CARKKGNKHEVGCNSPLHF
.	TRBV3-1/TRBV3-2	TRBJ1-2	.	13	TGTGCCAGCAGCCAAGGCGGCTACTATGGCTACACCTTC	CASSQGGYYGYTF